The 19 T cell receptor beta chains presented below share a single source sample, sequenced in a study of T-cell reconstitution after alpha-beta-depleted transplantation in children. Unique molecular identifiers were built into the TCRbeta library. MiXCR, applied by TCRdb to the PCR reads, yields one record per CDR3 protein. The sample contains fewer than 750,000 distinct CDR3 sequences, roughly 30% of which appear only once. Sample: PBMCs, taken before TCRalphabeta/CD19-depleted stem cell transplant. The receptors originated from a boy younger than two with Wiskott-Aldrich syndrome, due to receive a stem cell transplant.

The DNA for the CDR3 is TGCAGTCTCGGACGCTTGAACACTGAAGCTTTCTTT. This codes for CSLGRLNTEAFF. The V gene is TRBV20-1, the J gene TRBJ1-1; the D is unclear. Trimming pared 8 bases from V and 0 bases from J, leaving 10 bases between. The V gene's germline CDR1 is DFQATT and CDR2 SNEGSKA (reference sequence). The CDR3 spans 12 residues.

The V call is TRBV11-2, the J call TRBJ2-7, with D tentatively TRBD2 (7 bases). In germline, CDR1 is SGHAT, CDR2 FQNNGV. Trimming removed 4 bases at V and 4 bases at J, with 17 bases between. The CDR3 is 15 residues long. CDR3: CASSSFPGGRYEQYF. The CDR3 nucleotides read TGTGCCAGCAGCTCCTTCCCGGGGGGCCGGTACGAGCAGTACTTC.

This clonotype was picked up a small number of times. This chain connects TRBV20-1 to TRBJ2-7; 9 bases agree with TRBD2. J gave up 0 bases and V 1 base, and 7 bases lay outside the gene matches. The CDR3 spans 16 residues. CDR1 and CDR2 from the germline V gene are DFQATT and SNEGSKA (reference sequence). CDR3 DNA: TGCAGTGCTAGAGGGAGGGCTAGCGGGATCTCCTACGAGCAGTACTTC. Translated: CSARGRASGISYEQYF.

The CDR3 here is CASSRRLAVYNEQFF. As DNA, the CDR3 is TGTGCCAGCAGCAGGAGACTAGCGGTCTACAATGAGCAGTTCTTC. The chain carries TRBV21-1 and TRBJ2-1; TRBD2, the D gene given by the table, was not confirmed from the DNA. TRBV21-1 is given as a pseudogene. This CDR3 contains 15 residues.

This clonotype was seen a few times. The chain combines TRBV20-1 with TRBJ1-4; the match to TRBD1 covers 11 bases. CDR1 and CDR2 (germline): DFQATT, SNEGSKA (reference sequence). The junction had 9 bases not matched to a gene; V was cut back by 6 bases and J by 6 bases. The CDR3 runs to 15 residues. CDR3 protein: CSARRPGQGDEKLFF. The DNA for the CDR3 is TGCAGTGCCAGGAGACCGGGACAGGGGGATGAAAAACTGTTTTTT.

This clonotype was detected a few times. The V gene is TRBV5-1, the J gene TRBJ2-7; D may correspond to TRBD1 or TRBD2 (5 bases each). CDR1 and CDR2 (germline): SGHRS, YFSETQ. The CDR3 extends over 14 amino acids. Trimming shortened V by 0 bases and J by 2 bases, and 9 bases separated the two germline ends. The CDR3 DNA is TGCGCCAGCAGCTTGGATATGGGGGCCTACGAGCAGTACTTC. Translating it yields CASSLDMGAYEQYF. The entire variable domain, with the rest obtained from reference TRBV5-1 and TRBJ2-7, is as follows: KAGVTQTPRYLIKTRGQQVTLSCSPISGHRSVSWYQQTPGQGLQFLFEYFSETQRNKGNFPGRFSGRQFSNSRSEMNVSTLELGDSALYLCASSLDMGAYEQYFGPGTRLTVT.

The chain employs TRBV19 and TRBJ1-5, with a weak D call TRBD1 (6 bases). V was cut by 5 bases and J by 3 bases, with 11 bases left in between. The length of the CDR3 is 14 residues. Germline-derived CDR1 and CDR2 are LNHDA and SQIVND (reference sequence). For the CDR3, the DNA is TGTGCCAGTAGTTCTGGACAGTTCAATCAGCCCCAGCATTTT. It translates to CASSSGQFNQPQHF.

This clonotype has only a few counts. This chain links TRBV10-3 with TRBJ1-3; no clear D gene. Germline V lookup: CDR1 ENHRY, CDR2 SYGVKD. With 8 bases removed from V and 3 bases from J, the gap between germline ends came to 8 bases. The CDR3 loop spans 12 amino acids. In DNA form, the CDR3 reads TGTGCCATCTCTCGGGATGGAAACACCATATATTTT. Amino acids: CAISRDGNTIYF.

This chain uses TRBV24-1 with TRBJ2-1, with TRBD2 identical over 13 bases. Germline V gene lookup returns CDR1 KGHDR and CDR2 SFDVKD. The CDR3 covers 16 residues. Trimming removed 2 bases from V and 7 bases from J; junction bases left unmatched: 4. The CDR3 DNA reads TGTGCCACCAGTGATTATCGACTAGCGGGAGGTAATGAGCAGTTCTTC. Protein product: CATSDYRLAGGNEQFF.

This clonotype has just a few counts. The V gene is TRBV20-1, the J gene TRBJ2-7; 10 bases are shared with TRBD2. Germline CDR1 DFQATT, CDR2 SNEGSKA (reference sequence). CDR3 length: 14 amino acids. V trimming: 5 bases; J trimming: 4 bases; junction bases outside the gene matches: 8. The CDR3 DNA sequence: TGCAGTGCTCCCCGGCTAGCGGGAGTATACGAGCAGTACTTC. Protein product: CSAPRLAGVYEQYF.

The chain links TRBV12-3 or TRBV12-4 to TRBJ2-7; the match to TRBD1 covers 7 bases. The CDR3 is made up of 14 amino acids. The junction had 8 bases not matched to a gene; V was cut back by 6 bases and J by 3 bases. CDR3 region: CASSGDSKNYEQYF. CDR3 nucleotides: TGTGCCAGCAGCGGGGACAGTAAGAACTACGAGCAGTACTTC.

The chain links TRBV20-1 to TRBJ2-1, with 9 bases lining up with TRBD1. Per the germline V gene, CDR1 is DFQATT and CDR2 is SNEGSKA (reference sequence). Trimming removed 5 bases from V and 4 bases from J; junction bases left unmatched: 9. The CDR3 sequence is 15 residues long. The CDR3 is CSARNRGRLYNEQFF. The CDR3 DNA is TGCAGTGCTCGCAACAGGGGGCGCCTGTACAATGAGCAGTTCTTC.

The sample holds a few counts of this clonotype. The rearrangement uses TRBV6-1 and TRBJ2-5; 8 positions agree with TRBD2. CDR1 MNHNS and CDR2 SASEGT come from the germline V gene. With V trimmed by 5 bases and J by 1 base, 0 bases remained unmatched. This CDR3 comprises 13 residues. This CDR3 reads CASSREGQETQYF. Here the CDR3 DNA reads TGTGCCAGCAGTCGGGAGGGCCAAGAGACCCAGTACTTC.

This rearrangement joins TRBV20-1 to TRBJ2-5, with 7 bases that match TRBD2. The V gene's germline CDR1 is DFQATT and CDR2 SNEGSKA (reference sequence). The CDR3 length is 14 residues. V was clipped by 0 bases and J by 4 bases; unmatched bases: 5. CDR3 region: CSARDPLAGETQYF. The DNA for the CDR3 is TGCAGTGCTAGAGATCCTTTAGCGGGAGAGACCCAGTACTTC.

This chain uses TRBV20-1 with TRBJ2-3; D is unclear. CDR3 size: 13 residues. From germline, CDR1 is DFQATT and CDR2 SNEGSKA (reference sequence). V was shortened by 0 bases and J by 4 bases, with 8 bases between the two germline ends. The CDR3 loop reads CSAREVSADTQYF. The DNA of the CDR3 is TGCAGTGCTAGAGAAGTTTCGGCAGATACGCAGTATTTT.

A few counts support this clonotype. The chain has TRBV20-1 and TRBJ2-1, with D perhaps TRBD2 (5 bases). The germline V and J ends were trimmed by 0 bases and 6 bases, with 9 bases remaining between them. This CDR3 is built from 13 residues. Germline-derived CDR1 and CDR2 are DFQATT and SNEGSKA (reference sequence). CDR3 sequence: CSARDIAGNEQFF. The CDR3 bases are TGCAGTGCTAGAGATATCGCGGGCAATGAGCAGTTCTTC.

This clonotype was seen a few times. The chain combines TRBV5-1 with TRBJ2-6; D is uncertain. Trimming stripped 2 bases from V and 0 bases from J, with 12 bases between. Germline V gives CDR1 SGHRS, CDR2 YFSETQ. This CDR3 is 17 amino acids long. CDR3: CASSFYRDNSGANVLTF. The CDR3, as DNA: TGCGCCAGCAGCTTTTACAGAGACAACTCTGGGGCCAACGTCCTGACTTTC.

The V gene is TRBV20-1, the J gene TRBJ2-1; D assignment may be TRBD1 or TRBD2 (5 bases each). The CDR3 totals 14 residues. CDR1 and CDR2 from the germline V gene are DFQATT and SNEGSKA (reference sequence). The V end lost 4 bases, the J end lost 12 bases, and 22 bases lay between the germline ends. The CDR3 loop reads CSATPRGTDPWQFF. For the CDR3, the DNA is TGCAGTGCTACCCCACGGGGCACCGACCCTTGGCAGTTCTTC.

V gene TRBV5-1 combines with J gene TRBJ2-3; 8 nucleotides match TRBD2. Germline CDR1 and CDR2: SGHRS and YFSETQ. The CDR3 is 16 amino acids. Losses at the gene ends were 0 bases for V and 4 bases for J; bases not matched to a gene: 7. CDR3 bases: TGCGCCAGCAGCTTGGCTCTAGCGGGTACCGCAGATACGCAGTATTTT. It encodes CASSLALAGTADTQYF.